The 25 T cell receptor beta chains given below trace back to one sample, sequenced in a study of Graves' ophthalmopathy and Graves' hyperthyroidism. RNA transcripts provided the template for amplifying TCR beta CDR3 regions. An opening RT-PCR round employed HTBI primers and preceded a second-round multiplex PCR. TCRdb recomputed calls from the multiplex PCR reads with MiXCR, one row per CDR3 protein. The sample shows around 670,000 distinct CDR3 sequences, approximately 40% of them seen only once. The sample consisted of peripheral blood. The receptors were gathered from an adult man with Graves' ophthalmopathy.

This CDR3 reads CASSLIQGAGEKLFF. CDR3 coding DNA: TGTGCCAGCAGTTTAATTCAGGGGGCCGGGGAAAAACTGTTTTTT. This chain connects TRBV12-3 or TRBV12-4 to TRBJ1-4, with 8 bases fitting TRBD1. This CDR3 is 15 amino acids long. The junction had 7 bases not matched to a gene; V was cut back by 2 bases and J by 8 bases.

This chain links TRBV14 with TRBJ2-7; 11 nucleotides line up with TRBD2. This CDR3 region has 16 residues. Unmatched junction bases numbered 6, after V lost 0 bases and J lost 5 bases. Germline V gene data show CDR1 as SGHDN and CDR2 as FVKESK. The CDR3 loop reads CASSQELAGVSHEQYF. The CDR3 region has the DNA TGTGCCAGCAGCCAAGAACTAGCGGGAGTAAGCCACGAGCAGTACTTC.

Notes on this clonotype: This may be a read error: a much more frequent sequence differs by one nucleotide. V usage is TRBV7-9 and J usage is TRBJ2-5, with TRBD2 as a possible D gene (6 bases). Germline CDR1 is SEHNR and CDR2 is FQNEAQ (reference sequence). This CDR3 is built from 13 residues. The CDR3, as DNA: TGTGTCAGCACCTGGACTAACCAAGAGACCCAGTACTTC. Protein product: CVSTWTNQETQYF.

This clonotype was seen at least ten times. This chain uses TRBV2 with TRBJ1-3, with D possibly matching TRBD1 (6 bases). Deletions cut 6 bases from V and 0 bases from J, with 12 bases between. CDR1 is SNHLY and CDR2 is FYNNEI in the germline V gene. This CDR3 is built from 15 residues. CDR3 residues: CASRADRNSGNTIYF. CDR3 nucleotide sequence: TGTGCCAGCAGGGCTGACAGGAACTCTGGAAACACCATATATTTT.

This clonotype was seen more than once but under ten times. The V gene is TRBV7-2, the J gene TRBJ2-7; D unclear. The CDR3 covers 13 residues. CDR1 and CDR2 (germline): SGHTA, FQGNSA. V lost 6 bases and J 2 bases, leaving 11 bases between the germline ends. The DNA for the CDR3 is TGTGCCAGCAGTTTGCACATTACCTACGAGCAGTACTTC. Amino acids: CASSLHITYEQYF. Complete variable domain (other parts from reference TRBV7-2 and TRBJ2-7): GAGVSQSPSNKVTEKGKDVELRCDPISGHTALYWYRQSLGQGLEFLIYFQGNSAPDKSGLPSDRFSAERTGGSVSTLTIQRTQQEDSAVYLCASSLHITYEQYFGPGTRLTVT.

On this clonotype: Possible read error: a much larger clone is one base away. The V and J genes are TRBV6-2 or TRBV6-3 and TRBJ2-5; a weak D match, TRBD1 (5 bases). Germline V gene lookup returns CDR1 MNHEY and CDR2 SVGEGT. The CDR3 is 12 amino acids. The CDR3 region has the DNA TGTGCCAGCAGTTCCTTACAGGAGACCCAGCACTTC. Its protein product is CASSSLQETQHF.

The sample holds many counts of this clonotype. The chain carries TRBV29-1 and TRBJ1-4, with D possibly being TRBD1 (6 bases). In germline, CDR1 is SQVTM, CDR2 ANQGSEA. The CDR3 runs to 13 residues. V was clipped by 7 bases and J by 8 bases, with 17 bases between them. Written as DNA, the CDR3 is TGCAGCGCACAGGGAGCCCTGGGAGAAAAACTGTTTTTT. Protein sequence: CSAQGALGEKLFF.

The chain links TRBV4-1 to TRBJ1-2; D gene ambiguous. The V gene lost 7 bases and the J gene lost 1 base, with 13 bases spanning the gap. Germline CDR1 MGHRA, CDR2 YSYEKL. This CDR3 is 14 amino acids long. This chain's CDR3 is CASTRGRDNYGYTF. The CDR3 DNA sequence: TGCGCCAGCACCCGAGGACGGGATAACTATGGCTACACCTTC.

This clonotype has just a few counts. Here the CDR3 reads CASSRETGETQYF. CDR3 bases: TGTGCCAGCAGTCGGGAGACAGGAGAGACCCAGTACTTC. V usage is TRBV2 and J usage is TRBJ2-5, with D perhaps matching TRBD1 or TRBD2 (6 bases each). Germline-derived CDR1 and CDR2 are SNHLY and FYNNEI. CDR3 length equals 13 residues. V lost 5 bases, J lost 4 bases, and 11 bases lay in between. The whole variable domain, remainder taken from reference TRBV2 and TRBJ2-5, is EPEVTQTPSHQVTQMGQEVILRCVPISNHLYFYWYRQILGQKVEFLVSFYNNEISEKSEIFDDQFSVERPDGSNFTLKIRSTKLEDSAMYFCASSRETGETQYFGPGTRLLVL.

The chain combines TRBV10-3 with TRBJ2-6, with 7 bases aligning to TRBD1. The junction had 6 bases not matched to a gene; V was cut back by 7 bases and J by 0 bases. In germline, CDR1 is ENHRY, CDR2 SYGVKD. The CDR3 runs to 16 residues. The CDR3: CAIKGQASSGANVLTF. The CDR3 DNA follows: TGTGCCATCAAAGGACAGGCAAGCTCTGGGGCCAACGTCCTGACTTTC.

This clonotype was picked up a small number of times. This sequence joins TRBV2 and TRBJ2-5, with 8 positions matching TRBD1. Germline-derived CDR1 and CDR2 are SNHLY and FYNNEI. With 7 bases clipped from V and 5 bases from J, the junction kept 6 bases outside the gene matches. The CDR3 length is 13 residues. The CDR3 sequence is CASTGGSGETQYF. The DNA for the CDR3 is TGTGCCAGCACAGGGGGCTCAGGGGAGACCCAGTACTTC.

In regard to this clonotype: The junction differs from germline at one of its ends, possibly a read error. The rearrangement joins TRBV11-1 to TRBJ1-4; D possibly corresponds to TRBD1 (5 bases). This CDR3 spans 14 amino acids. Germline-derived CDR1 and CDR2 are SGHAT and FQDESV (reference sequence). The CDR3 DNA sequence: TGTGCCAGCAGCTTTTACCAGGACAATGAAAAACTGCTTTTT. As protein: CASSFYQDNEKLLF.

This clonotype was seen a handful of times. Here the CDR3 DNA reads TGTGCCAGCAGCTTAGGCGTTCCGGGAGGTGGCTCCTACGAGCAGTACTTC. Residues: CASSLGVPGGGSYEQYF. J is TRBJ2-7 and V is TRBV7-9, with 7 bases that match TRBD2. Germline V gene sequence: CDR1 SEHNR, CDR2 FQNEAQ (reference sequence). Losses at the gene ends were 1 base for V and 0 bases for J; bases not matched to a gene: 9. The CDR3 spans 17 residues.

The rearrangement links TRBV9 to TRBJ1-5; 7 bases map to TRBD1. V was clipped by 3 bases and J by 4 bases; unmatched bases: 4. The CDR3 is 14 amino acids. The germline CDR1 and CDR2 sequences are SGDLS and YYNGEE. CDR3 bases: TGTGCCAGCAGCGGGGGGACAGCAAATCAGCCCCAGCATTTT. It yields the protein CASSGGTANQPQHF.

This clonotype was counted only a few times. The genes are TRBV6-1 and TRBJ1-1; the D gene is possibly TRBD1 (5 bases). The V and J ends lost 4 bases and 0 bases respectively, with 15 bases between them. The CDR3 has 16 residues. Germline V gene sequence: CDR1 MNHNS, CDR2 SASEGT. The CDR3 loop is CASSGNRIGVNTEAFF. The CDR3 DNA reads TGTGCCAGCAGTGGGAACAGGATCGGGGTGAACACTGAAGCTTTCTTT.

This clonotype was seen ten or more times. The chain recombines TRBV29-1 with TRBJ1-2; D gene ambiguous. The CDR3 has 15 residues. The germline gives CDR1 SQVTM, CDR2 ANQGSEA. Deletions cut 3 bases from V and 8 bases from J, with 22 bases between. The CDR3 loop is CSVDTARGIRTGYTF. CDR3 DNA: TGCAGCGTTGATACCGCCAGAGGCATTAGGACCGGCTACACCTTC.

The V call is TRBV2, the J call TRBJ1-2; TRBD1 agrees at 8 bases. V lost 7 bases to trimming and J lost 4 bases; unmatched junction nucleotides: 8. Germline CDR1 SNHLY, CDR2 FYNNEI. CDR3 length equals 14 residues. The CDR3 nucleotides are TGTGCCAGCACTCGCAGGGGGCGCGGCTATGGCTACACCTTC. Residues: CASTRRGRGYGYTF.

The rearrangement joins TRBV24-1 to TRBJ2-5, with a possible D match to TRBD1 (6 bases). The assigned J gene may be wrong: the sequence end matches TRBJ2-1 better. This CDR3 is built from 13 residues. From germline, CDR1 is KGHDR and CDR2 SFDVKD. The CDR3 DNA reads as TGTGCCACCAGTGATAGCAGGGGCAATGAGCAGTTCTTC. This encodes CATSDSRGNEQFF.

The CDR3 protein is CASVGPGGGTGELFF. Here the CDR3 DNA reads TGTGCCAGCGTTGGCCCAGGGGGCGGCACCGGGGAGCTGTTTTTT. The chain carries TRBV25-1 and TRBJ2-2; TRBD1 agrees at 8 bases. The CDR3 is made up of 15 amino acids. CDR1 and CDR2 (germline): MGHDK, SYGVNS. The J segment lost 4 bases and the V segment lost 8 bases, leaving 9 bases of the junction unmatched.

The V call is TRBV7-9, the J call TRBJ1-2; 10 bases match TRBD1. The ends lost 3 bases at V and 6 bases at J; junction bases unmatched: 7. There are 15 residues in the CDR3. CDR1 and CDR2 (germline): SEHNR, FQNEAQ (reference sequence). CDR3 nucleotides: TGTGCCAGCAGCTTCTACGGGACAGGGGAGGATGGCTACACCTTC. This sequence encodes CASSFYGTGEDGYTF.

This rearrangement joins TRBV10-3 to TRBJ2-2, with 7 bases identical to TRBD2. The CDR3 sequence is 13 residues long. V gave up 7 bases and J gave up 7 bases; unmatched junction bases: 6. Germline values: CDR1 ENHRY, CDR2 SYGVKD. Written as DNA, the CDR3 is TGTGCCATCACGGGGGAGGGTGGCGGGGAGCTGTTTTTT. Protein sequence: CAITGEGGGELFF.

This clonotype was seen ten or more times. This chain connects TRBV4-3 to TRBJ2-5; 8 nucleotides align to TRBD2. The CDR3 is made up of 13 amino acids. The trim removed 4 bases at V and 5 bases at J, leaving 3 bases unmatched. CDR1 is LGHNA, CDR2 YSLEER, per germline. CDR3 coding DNA: TGCGCCAGCAGCCGGAGACTAGCGGAGACCCAGTACTTC. It encodes CASSRRLAETQYF.

This clonotype was counted at least ten times. This chain uses TRBV9 with TRBJ1-1; D remains ambiguous. Trimming took 0 bases from V and 0 from J, leaving 6 bases between them. The CDR3 loop spans 14 amino acids. Germline CDR1 and CDR2: SGDLS and YYNGEE. The DNA of the CDR3 is TGTGCCAGCAGCGTAGGGTTTATGAACACTGAAGCTTTCTTT. This translates into CASSVGFMNTEAFF. The entire variable domain, with the rest obtained from reference TRBV9 and TRBJ1-1, is as follows: DSGVTQTPKHLITATGQRVTLRCSPRSGDLSVYWYQQSLDQGLQFLIQYYNGEERAKGNILERFSAQQFPDLHSELNLSSLELGDSALYFCASSVGFMNTEAFFGQGTRLTVV.

CDR3 sequence: CASSLSRTGGSPLHF. DNA of the CDR3: TGTGCCAGCAGCCTATCCCGGACAGGGGGCTCACCCCTCCACTTT. J is TRBJ1-6 and V is TRBV7-4; 11 nucleotides agree with TRBD1. Germline V gene lookup returns CDR1 SGHVT and CDR2 SQSDAQ. V lost 5 bases and J lost 10; bases outside the gene matches: 7. This CDR3 is built from 15 residues.

This chain joins TRBV2 and TRBJ1-3; D might be TRBD1 (5 bases). This CDR3 has 15 residues. CDR1 and CDR2 (germline): SNHLY, FYNNEI. V lost 8 bases to trimming and J lost 1 base, with 15 bases between them. CDR3 nucleotides: TGTGCCAGCTCACCACCGCGGGGGTCTGGAAACACCATATATTTT. This sequence encodes CASSPPRGSGNTIYF.